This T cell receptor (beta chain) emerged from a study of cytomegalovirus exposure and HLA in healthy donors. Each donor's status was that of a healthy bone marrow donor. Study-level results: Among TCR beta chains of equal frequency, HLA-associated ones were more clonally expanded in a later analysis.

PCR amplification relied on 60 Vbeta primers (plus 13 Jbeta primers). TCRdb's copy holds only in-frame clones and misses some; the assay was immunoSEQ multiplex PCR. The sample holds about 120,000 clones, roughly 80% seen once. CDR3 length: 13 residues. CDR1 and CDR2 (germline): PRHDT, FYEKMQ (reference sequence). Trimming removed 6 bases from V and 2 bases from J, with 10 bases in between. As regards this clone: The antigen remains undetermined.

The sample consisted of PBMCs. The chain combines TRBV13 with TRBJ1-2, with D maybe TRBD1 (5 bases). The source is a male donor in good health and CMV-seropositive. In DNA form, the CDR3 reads TGTGCCAGCAGTCTGGGGGGGAACTATGGCTACACCTTC. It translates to CASSLGGNYGYTF.